A single sample gave rise to the 26 T cell receptor beta chains below, sequenced in a study of CD4 T cells in relation to SARS-CoV-2 and coronaviruses. The table came from immunoSEQ multiplex PCR; TCRdb's copy has only in-frame clones and leaves some out. The table has tens of thousands of clones, around 75% seen once. These receptors lack a known antigen. Unexposed donor CD4+ T cells date from about 2011-2018, before the COVID-19 pandemic. CD4+ T cells were isolated from the cells after less than 13 days of culture. The material sequenced was CD4+ T cells from PBMCs, cultured in vitro. The receptors stem from a human donor in good health.

The chain links TRBV3-1 (or the pseudogene TRBV3-2) to TRBJ2-4, with 8 bases aligning to TRBD2. V was pared by 0 bases and J by 6 bases, with 7 bases of the junction left unmatched. From germline, CDR1 is LGHDT and CDR2 YNNKEL (reference sequence). This CDR3 contains 16 residues. The CDR3 region has the DNA TGTGCCAGCAGCCAAGATAATAGCGGGGAGCGAAACATTCAGTACTTC. Its protein product is CASSQDNSGERNIQYF.

The chain has TRBV2 and TRBJ2-2, with a tentative D call TRBD1 (6 bases). The CDR3 length is 18 residues. CDR1 and CDR2 from the germline V gene are SNHLY and FYNNEI. V lost 6 bases and J 7 bases, leaving 27 bases between the germline ends. In DNA form, the CDR3 reads TGTGCCAGCAGCGAAACCCGAAAGAGGGGGACGGGTGGCGGGGAGCTGTTTTTT. Protein product: CASSETRKRGTGGGELFF.

The chain is built from TRBV5-1 and TRBJ2-1; D is possibly TRBD2 (5 bases). This CDR3 contains 14 residues. Trimming pared 5 bases from V and 6 bases from J, leaving 15 bases between. Germline CDR1 is SGHRS and CDR2 is YFSETQ. The CDR3 here is CASSVALTINEQFF. For the CDR3, the DNA is TGCGCCAGCAGTGTAGCGCTTACAATCAATGAGCAGTTCTTC.

The chain links TRBV7-2 to TRBJ1-6; D perhaps matches TRBD1 (5 bases). The CDR3 is 12 residues long. CDR1 is SGHTA, CDR2 FQGNSA, per germline. Between the trimmed V and J ends, which lost 11 bases and 7 bases, there was a span of 12 bases. For the CDR3, the DNA is TGTGCCTCGGAGGAGGGGAATTCACCCCTCCACTTT. Its protein is CASEEGNSPLHF.

This clone has just a few counts. This chain connects TRBV7-8 to TRBJ1-2; weak D call: TRBD1 (5 bases). V was shortened by 1 base and J by 6 bases, with 6 bases between the two germline ends. The CDR3 is 12 residues long. Germline V CDR1 and CDR2: SGHVS, FQNEAQ. CDR3 sequence: CASSLGRDGYTF. Written as DNA, the CDR3 is TGTGCCAGCAGCTTAGGCAGGGATGGCTACACCTTC.

The chain employs TRBV19 and TRBJ1-5; the match to TRBD1 covers 8 bases. This CDR3 comprises 14 residues. Germline CDR1 LNHDA, CDR2 SQIVND (reference sequence). The junction had 7 bases not matched to a gene; V was cut back by 6 bases and J by 6 bases. The CDR3 reads CASRVAGGTQPQHF. As DNA, the CDR3 is TGTGCCAGTAGAGTGGCAGGGGGCACTCAGCCCCAGCATTTT.

The V gene is TRBV7-9, the J gene TRBJ1-1; D unclear. V was pared by 5 bases and J by 3 bases, with 10 bases between. CDR1 and CDR2 from the germline V gene are SEHNR and FQNEAQ (reference sequence). The CDR3 consists of 13 residues. CDR3 in DNA: TGTGCCAGCAGCCGCATGGCAGACACTGAAGCTTTCTTT. Translated, it gives CASSRMADTEAFF.

The rearrangement uses TRBV18 and TRBJ1-1; D unresolved. The CDR3 loop spans 13 amino acids. CDR1 and CDR2 from the germline V gene are KGHSH and LQKENI. The V end lost 2 bases, the J end lost 3 bases, and 7 bases lay between the germline ends. The CDR3 protein is CASSPRSDTEAFF. DNA for the CDR3: TGTGCCAGCTCACCAAGGTCTGACACTGAAGCTTTCTTT.

The rearrangement links TRBV3-1 (or the pseudogene TRBV3-2) to TRBJ2-4; D is undetermined. This CDR3 region has 20 residues. Germline V CDR1 and CDR2: LGHDT, YNNKEL (reference sequence). Between the trimmed V and J ends, which lost 0 bases and 1 base, there was a span of 22 bases. This CDR3 reads CASSQDGEPMQNAAKNIQYF. In DNA, the CDR3 is TGTGCCAGCAGCCAAGATGGAGAACCGATGCAAAATGCGGCCAAAAACATTCAGTACTTC.

The genes are TRBV6-5 and TRBJ2-7; TRBD2 is a possible D gene (7 bases). The CDR3 extends over 15 amino acids. CDR1 and CDR2 from the germline V gene are MNHEY and SVGAGI. Trimming shortened V by 6 bases and J by 2 bases, and 17 bases separated the two germline ends. The CDR3 nucleotides are TGTGCCAGCAGCCTTGTAGGGGGGGGAACCTACGAGCAGTACTTC. Translated: CASSLVGGGTYEQYF.

The chain combines TRBV27 with TRBJ2-5; TRBD2 might be the D (5 bases). V gave up 6 bases and J gave up 5 bases, with 16 bases separating them. Germline values: CDR1 MNHEY, CDR2 SMNVEV (reference sequence). The CDR3 length is 14 residues. The DNA of the CDR3 is TGTGCCAGCAGCAGTAACATGGGCGGGGAGACCCAGTACTTC. It specifies CASSSNMGGETQYF.

The CDR3 nucleotides are TGCAGCGTTGACATTTCTGGGGCCAACGTCCTGACTTTC. Translated: CSVDISGANVLTF. The gene calls are TRBV29-1 and TRBJ2-6; D gene uncertain. Germline V CDR1 and CDR2: SQVTM, ANQGSEA. V gave up 3 bases and J gave up 1 base, with 4 bases separating them. The CDR3 sequence is 13 residues long. Using reference TRBV29-1 and TRBJ2-6 for the parts outside the CDR3, the full variable domain is SAVISQKPSRDICQRGTSLTIQCQVDSQVTMMFWYRQQPGQSLTLIATANQGSEATYESGFVIDKFPISRPNLTFSTLTVSNMSPEDSSIYLCSVDISGANVLTFGAGSRLTVL.

The rearrangement links TRBV5-1 to TRBJ1-5; tentative D call: TRBD1 (6 bases). The CDR3 covers 15 residues. Trimming removed 2 bases at V and 0 bases at J, with 9 bases between. Germline V lookup: CDR1 SGHRS, CDR2 YFSETQ. CDR3 nucleotide sequence: TGCGCCAGCAGCTTAGGGGGGTATAGCAATCAGCCCCAGCATTTT. It yields the protein CASSLGGYSNQPQHF.

This clone was detected once. The CDR3 bases are TGTGCCACCTCGACGGGCACCCTGGGCACAGATACGCAGTATTTT. Its protein product is CATSTGTLGTDTQYF. The chain couples TRBV27 to TRBJ2-3; D ambiguous. Per germline, CDR1 MNHEY and CDR2 SMNVEV (reference sequence). Trimming removed 10 bases from V and 1 base from J, with 18 bases in between. The length of the CDR3 is 15 residues.

J is TRBJ2-5 and V is TRBV14, with D tentatively TRBD2 (5 bases). Germline CDR1 and CDR2: SGHDN and FVKESK. V lost 1 base to trimming and J lost 4 bases, with 10 bases between them. The CDR3 has 14 amino acids. The CDR3 DNA follows: TGTGCCAGCAGCCAAGCCGGGGTGGGAGAGACCCAGTACTTC. Translated, it gives CASSQAGVGETQYF.

This clone was recorded a few times. The rearrangement links TRBV11-3 to TRBJ2-2; TRBD2 is a possible D gene (6 bases). This CDR3 has 16 residues. Looked up from germline, CDR1 is SGHNT and CDR2 is YENEEA. V lost 5 bases and J 3 bases, leaving 16 bases between the germline ends. DNA for the CDR3: TGTGCCAGCAGCCCAAGCGGGCTTTCGGACACCGGGGAGCTGTTTTTT. Translated: CASSPSGLSDTGELFF.

V is TRBV7-9 and J is TRBJ1-2, with 9 positions matching TRBD1. Trimming took 0 bases from V and 8 from J; bases not matched to a gene: 7. The germline CDR1 and CDR2 sequences are SEHNR and FQNEAQ (reference sequence). This CDR3 comprises 15 residues. The CDR3 DNA reads TGTGCCAGCAGCTTAGCCCCGGGACAGGGAGGGGGCTACACCTTC. It specifies CASSLAPGQGGGYTF.

V usage is TRBV4-3 and J usage is TRBJ2-3, with 10 positions matching TRBD2. The V gene's germline CDR1 is LGHNA and CDR2 YSLEER. V shed 2 bases and J 6 bases; nucleotides not matched to a gene: 8. This CDR3 spans 16 amino acids. The CDR3 region has the DNA TGCGCCAGCAGCCAAAACCTAGCGGGGGTGGGGGATACGCAGTATTTT. Protein sequence: CASSQNLAGVGDTQYF.

This chain connects TRBV7-2 to TRBJ2-2; no definite D call. This CDR3 has 14 residues. From germline, CDR1 is SGHTA and CDR2 FQGNSA. V shed 4 bases and J shed 1 base, with 7 bases lying between them. This chain's CDR3 is CASSSQVNTGELFF. CDR3 sequence (DNA): TGTGCCAGCAGCTCCCAAGTGAACACCGGGGAGCTGTTTTTT.

The CDR3 region is CASSFGQPLPYEQYF. The CDR3 nucleotides are TGTGCCAGCAGCTTTGGACAGCCACTACCTTACGAGCAGTACTTC. The V call is TRBV5-6, the J call TRBJ2-7; D may be TRBD1 (6 bases). V was shortened by 2 bases and J by 4 bases, with 16 bases between the two germline ends. This CDR3 spans 15 amino acids. Germline V lookup: CDR1 SGHDT, CDR2 YYEEEE.

V is TRBV2 and J is TRBJ2-1; no definite D call. Germline-derived CDR1 and CDR2 are SNHLY and FYNNEI. The CDR3 has 11 residues. Between the trimmed V and J ends, which lost 7 bases and 2 bases, there was a span of 3 bases. DNA of the CDR3: TGTGCCAGCACAACCTACAATGAGCAGTTCTTC. It codes for CASTTYNEQFF.

This clone was recorded a few times. The V and J genes are TRBV4-3 and TRBJ2-7, with D tentatively TRBD2 (6 bases). CDR3 size: 19 residues. Trimming left V 1 base short and J 0 bases short, with 22 bases between. Germline CDR1 and CDR2: LGHNA and YSLEER. The CDR3 here is CASSQGIRWRDAASYEQYF. DNA of the CDR3: TGCGCCAGCAGCCAAGGGATAAGGTGGCGGGACGCCGCCTCCTACGAGCAGTACTTC.

The chain has TRBV5-1 and TRBJ2-1; weak D call: TRBD2 (6 bases). V lost 4 bases and J lost 0, with 14 bases in between. CDR1 SGHRS and CDR2 YFSETQ come from the germline V gene. The CDR3 length is 16 residues. CDR3 nucleotide sequence: TGCGCCAGCAGCATCGACTCCGGGGGCTCCTACAATGAGCAGTTCTTC. This gives the protein CASSIDSGGSYNEQFF.

The chain is built from TRBV11-2 and TRBJ1-2; D unclear. Germline V CDR1 and CDR2: SGHAT, FQNNGV. The CDR3 has 14 amino acids. V was shortened by 1 base and J by 8 bases, with 14 bases between the two germline ends. The CDR3 DNA is TGTGCCAGCAGCTTAGCGGGCAGCCCGGGAGGCTACACCTTC. Amino acid sequence: CASSLAGSPGGYTF.

The rearrangement joins TRBV5-1 to TRBJ2-5, with 11 bases lining up with TRBD2. The CDR3 totals 16 residues. The germline gives CDR1 SGHRS, CDR2 YFSETQ. J lost 2 bases, V lost 4 bases, and 7 bases had no gene match. DNA for the CDR3: TGCGCCAGCAGCGACGCTAGCGGGGGGCCACAAGAGACCCAGTACTTC. Translated, it gives CASSDASGGPQETQYF.

There are a few counts of this clone. This chain connects TRBV2 to TRBJ1-5, with D possibly matching TRBD1 (6 bases). Trimming removed 6 bases at V and 3 bases at J, with 15 bases between. Germline CDR1 reads SNHLY; CDR2 reads FYNNEI. The CDR3 is made up of 15 amino acids. In DNA form, the CDR3 reads TGTGCCAGCAGAGGGGGACTCCTAATCAATCAGCCCCAGCATTTT. It is translated as CASRGGLLINQPQHF. Full variable domain (missing parts from reference TRBV2 and TRBJ1-5): EPEVTQTPSHQVTQMGQEVILRCVPISNHLYFYWYRQILGQKVEFLVSFYNNEISEKSEIFDDQFSVERPDGSNFTLKIRSTKLEDSAMYFCASRGGLLINQPQHFGDGTRLSIL.